This TCR beta chain was recorded in a study of control samples from healthy donors and cancer patients. TCRdb's copy holds only in-frame clones and misses some; the assay was immunoSEQ multiplex PCR. The data show about 120,000 clones, more than 70% seen once. The germline V gene encodes CDR1 SEHNR and CDR2 FQNEAQ (reference sequence). V dropped 1 base and J dropped 4 bases, with 14 bases sitting between them. The CDR3 is 16 amino acids. This sequence joins TRBV7-9 and TRBJ1-5, with D possibly TRBD1 on 6 matching bases. What was sequenced was blood. This TCR was sampled from a man aged 55 to 70 in good health. The CDR3 DNA sequence: TGTGCCAGCAGCTTAGTACAGGGTCGTTGGAATCAGCCCCAGCATTTT. Translated, it gives CASSLVQGRWNQPQHF. The entire variable domain, with the rest obtained from reference TRBV7-9 and TRBJ1-5, is as follows: DTGVSQNPRHKITKRGQNVTFRCDPISEHNRLYWYRQTLGQGPEFLTYFQNEAQLEKSRLLSDRFSAERPKGSFSTLEIQRTEQGDSAMYLCASSLVQGRWNQPQHFGDGTRLSIL.